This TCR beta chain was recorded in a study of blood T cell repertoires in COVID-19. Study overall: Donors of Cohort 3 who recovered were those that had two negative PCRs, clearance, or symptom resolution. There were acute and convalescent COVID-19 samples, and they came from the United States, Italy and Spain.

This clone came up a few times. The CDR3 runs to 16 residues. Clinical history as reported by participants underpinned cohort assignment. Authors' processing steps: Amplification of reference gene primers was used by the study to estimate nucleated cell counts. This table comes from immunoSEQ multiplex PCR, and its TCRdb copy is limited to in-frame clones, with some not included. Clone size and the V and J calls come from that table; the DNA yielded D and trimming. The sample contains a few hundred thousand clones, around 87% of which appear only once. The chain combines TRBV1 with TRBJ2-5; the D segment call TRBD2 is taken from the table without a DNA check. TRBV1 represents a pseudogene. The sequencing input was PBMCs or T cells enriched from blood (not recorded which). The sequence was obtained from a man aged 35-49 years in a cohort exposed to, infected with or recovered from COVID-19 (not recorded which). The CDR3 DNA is TGCACCAGCAGCCAAGAGTGCGGGAGAGTAGGAGAGACCCAGTACTTC. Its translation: CTSSQECGRVGETQYF.